The T cell receptor beta chain under discussion was sequenced for a study of blood T cell repertoires in COVID-19. The J segment lost 6 bases and the V segment lost 2 bases, leaving 6 bases of the junction unmatched. There are 16 residues in the CDR3. Germline loops: CDR1 SGHRS, CDR2 YFSETQ. Some clones are missing from TCRdb's copy, which holds only in-frame ones; the method was immunoSEQ multiplex PCR. The sample contains roughly 400,000 clones, roughly nine tenths of which appear only once. Specimen: PBMCs or T cells enriched from blood (not recorded which). The chain carries TRBV5-1 and TRBJ2-3; 13 bases match TRBD2. The TCR was taken from a woman aged 35 to 49 who had been exposed to COVID-19. For the CDR3, the DNA is TGCGCCAGCAGCTTTGCGACTAGCGGGGGGCGGGATACGCAGTATTTT. Encoded protein: CASSFATSGGRDTQYF.